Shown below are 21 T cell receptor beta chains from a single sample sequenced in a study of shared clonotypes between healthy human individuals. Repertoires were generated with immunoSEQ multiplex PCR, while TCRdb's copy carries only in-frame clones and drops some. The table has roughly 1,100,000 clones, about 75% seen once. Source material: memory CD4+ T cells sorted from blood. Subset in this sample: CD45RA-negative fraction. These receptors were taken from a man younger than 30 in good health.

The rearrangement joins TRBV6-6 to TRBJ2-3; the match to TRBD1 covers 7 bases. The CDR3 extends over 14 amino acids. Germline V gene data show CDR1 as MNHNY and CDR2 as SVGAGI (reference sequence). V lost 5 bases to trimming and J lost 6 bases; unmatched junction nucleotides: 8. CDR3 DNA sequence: TGTGCCAGCAGTACGACAGGGTCAAGGGATACGCAGTATTTT. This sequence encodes CASSTTGSRDTQYF.

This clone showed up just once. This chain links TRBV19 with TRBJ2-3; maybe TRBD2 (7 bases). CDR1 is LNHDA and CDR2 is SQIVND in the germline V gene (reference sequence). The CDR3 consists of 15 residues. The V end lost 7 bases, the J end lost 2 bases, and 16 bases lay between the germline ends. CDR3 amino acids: CASTARGAHTDTQYF. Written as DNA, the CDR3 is TGTGCCAGTACTGCCCGGGGGGCCCACACAGATACGCAGTATTTT.

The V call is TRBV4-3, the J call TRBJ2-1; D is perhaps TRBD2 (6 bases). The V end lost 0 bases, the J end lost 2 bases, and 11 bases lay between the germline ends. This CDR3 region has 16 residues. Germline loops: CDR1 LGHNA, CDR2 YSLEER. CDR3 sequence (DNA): TGCGCCAGCAGCCAAGACTACGCGGGACCCTACAATGAGCAGTTCTTC. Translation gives CASSQDYAGPYNEQFF.

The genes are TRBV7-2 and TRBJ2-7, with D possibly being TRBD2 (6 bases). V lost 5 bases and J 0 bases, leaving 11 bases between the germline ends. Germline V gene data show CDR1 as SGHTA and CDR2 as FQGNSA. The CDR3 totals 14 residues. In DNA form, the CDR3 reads TGTGCCAGCAGCCCTGGGGGGTCCTCCTACGAGCAGTACTTC. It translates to CASSPGGSSYEQYF.

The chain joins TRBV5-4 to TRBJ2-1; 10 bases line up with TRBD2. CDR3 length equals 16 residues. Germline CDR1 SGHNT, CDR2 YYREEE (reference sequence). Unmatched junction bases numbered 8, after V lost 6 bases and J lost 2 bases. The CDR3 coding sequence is TGTGCCAGCACCCCTCTAGCGGGAGACGCCTACAATGAGCAGTTCTTC. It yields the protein CASTPLAGDAYNEQFF.

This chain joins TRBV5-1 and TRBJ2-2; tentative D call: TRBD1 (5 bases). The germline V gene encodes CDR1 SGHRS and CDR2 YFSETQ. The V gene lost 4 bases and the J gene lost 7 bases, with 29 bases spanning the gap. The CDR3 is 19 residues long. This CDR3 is CASSRSLDAGNNLGGELFF. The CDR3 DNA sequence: TGCGCCAGCAGCCGATCTTTAGACGCAGGGAACAATCTGGGCGGGGAGCTGTTTTTT.

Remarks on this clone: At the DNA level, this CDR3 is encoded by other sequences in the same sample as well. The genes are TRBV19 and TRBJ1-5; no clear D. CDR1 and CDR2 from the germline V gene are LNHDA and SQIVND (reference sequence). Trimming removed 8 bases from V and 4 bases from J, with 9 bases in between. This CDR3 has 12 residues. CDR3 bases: TGTGCCAGTCGATCGGATAATCAGCCCCAGCATTTT. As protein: CASRSDNQPQHF.

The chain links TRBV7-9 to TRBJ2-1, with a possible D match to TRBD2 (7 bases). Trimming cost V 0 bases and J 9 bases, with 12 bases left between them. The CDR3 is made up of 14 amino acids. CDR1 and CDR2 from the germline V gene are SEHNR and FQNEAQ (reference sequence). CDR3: CASSLAGGPSEQFF. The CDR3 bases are TGTGCCAGCAGCTTAGCGGGGGGGCCAAGTGAGCAGTTCTTC.

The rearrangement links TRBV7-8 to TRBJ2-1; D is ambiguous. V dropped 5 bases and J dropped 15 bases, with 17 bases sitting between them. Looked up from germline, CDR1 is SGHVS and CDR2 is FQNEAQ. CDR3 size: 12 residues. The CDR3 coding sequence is TGTGCCAGCAGCGGGGTGGTGCCTTGGCTGTTCTTC. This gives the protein CASSGVVPWLFF.

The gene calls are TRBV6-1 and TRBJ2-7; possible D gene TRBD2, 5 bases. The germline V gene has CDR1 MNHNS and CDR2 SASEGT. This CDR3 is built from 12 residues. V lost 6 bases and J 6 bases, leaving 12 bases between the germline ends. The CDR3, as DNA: TGTGCCAGCAGCCTACGTCGGGGCGAGCAGTACTTC. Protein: CASSLRRGEQYF.

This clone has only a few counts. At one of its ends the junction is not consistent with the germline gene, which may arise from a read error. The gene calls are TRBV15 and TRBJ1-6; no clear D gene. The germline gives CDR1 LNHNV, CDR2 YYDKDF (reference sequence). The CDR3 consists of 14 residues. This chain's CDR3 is CATSRGVDNSPLHF. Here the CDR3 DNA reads TGTGCCACCAGCAGAGGGGTAGATAATTCGCCCCTCCACTTT.

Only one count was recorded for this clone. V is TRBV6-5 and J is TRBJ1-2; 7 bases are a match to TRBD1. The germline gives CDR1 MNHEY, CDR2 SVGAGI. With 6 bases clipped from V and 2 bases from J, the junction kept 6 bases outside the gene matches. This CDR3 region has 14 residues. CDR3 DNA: TGTGCCAGCAGCAAAGCACAGGGGAACTATGGCTACACCTTC. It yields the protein CASSKAQGNYGYTF.

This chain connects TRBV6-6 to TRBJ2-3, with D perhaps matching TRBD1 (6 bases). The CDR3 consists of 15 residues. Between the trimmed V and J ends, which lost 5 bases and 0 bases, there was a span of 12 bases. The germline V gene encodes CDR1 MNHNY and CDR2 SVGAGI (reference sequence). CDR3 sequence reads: CASSKGGSSTDTQYF. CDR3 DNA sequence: TGTGCCAGCAGTAAAGGGGGTTCTAGCACAGATACGCAGTATTTT.

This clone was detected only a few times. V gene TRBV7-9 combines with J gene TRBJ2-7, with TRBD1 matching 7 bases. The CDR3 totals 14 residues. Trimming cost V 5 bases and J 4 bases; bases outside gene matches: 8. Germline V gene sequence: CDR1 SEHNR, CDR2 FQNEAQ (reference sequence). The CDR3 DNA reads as TGTGCCAGCAGCCCCATGCAGGGGGTATACGAGCAGTACTTC. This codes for CASSPMQGVYEQYF.

The CDR3 DNA reads as TGTGCCAGCTCACCTAGCGGGACAGGAGGAAACTATGGCTACACCTTC. Protein sequence: CASSPSGTGGNYGYTF. The rearrangement joins TRBV18 to TRBJ1-2, with TRBD1 matching 8 bases. V shed 3 bases and J 2 bases; nucleotides not matched to a gene: 8. This CDR3 contains 16 residues. Germline V gives CDR1 KGHSH, CDR2 LQKENI.

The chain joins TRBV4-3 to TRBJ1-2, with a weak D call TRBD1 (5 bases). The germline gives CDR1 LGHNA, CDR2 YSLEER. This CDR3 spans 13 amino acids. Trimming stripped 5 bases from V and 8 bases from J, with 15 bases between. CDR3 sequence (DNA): TGCGCCAGCAGCGCACAAGTGGGGGGAGGCTACACCTTC. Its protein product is CASSAQVGGGYTF.

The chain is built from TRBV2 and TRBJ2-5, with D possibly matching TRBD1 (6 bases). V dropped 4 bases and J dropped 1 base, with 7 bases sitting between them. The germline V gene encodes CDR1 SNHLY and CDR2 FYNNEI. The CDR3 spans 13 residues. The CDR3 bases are TGTGCCAGCAGTGGGACAGTCCAAGAGACCCAGTACTTC. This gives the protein CASSGTVQETQYF.

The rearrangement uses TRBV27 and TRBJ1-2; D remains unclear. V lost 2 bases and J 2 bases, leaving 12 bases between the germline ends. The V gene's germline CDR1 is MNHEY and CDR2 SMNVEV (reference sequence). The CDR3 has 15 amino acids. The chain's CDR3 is CASSLDGSRNYGYTF. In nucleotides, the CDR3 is TGTGCCAGCAGTTTAGATGGCAGCCGGAACTATGGCTACACCTTC.

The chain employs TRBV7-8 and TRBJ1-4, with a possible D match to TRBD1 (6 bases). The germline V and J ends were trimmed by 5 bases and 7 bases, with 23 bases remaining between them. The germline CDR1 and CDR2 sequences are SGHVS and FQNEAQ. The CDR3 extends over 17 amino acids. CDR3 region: CASSPTSATGPLEKLFF. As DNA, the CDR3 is TGTGCCAGCAGCCCTACCTCCGCGACAGGTCCTCTTGAAAAACTGTTTTTT.

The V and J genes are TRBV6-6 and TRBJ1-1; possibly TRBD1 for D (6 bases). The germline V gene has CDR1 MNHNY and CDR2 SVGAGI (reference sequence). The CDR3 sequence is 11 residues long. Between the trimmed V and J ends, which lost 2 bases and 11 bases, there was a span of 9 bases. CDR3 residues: CASSYEQGAFF. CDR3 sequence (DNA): TGTGCCAGCAGTTACGAACAGGGCGCTTTCTTT.

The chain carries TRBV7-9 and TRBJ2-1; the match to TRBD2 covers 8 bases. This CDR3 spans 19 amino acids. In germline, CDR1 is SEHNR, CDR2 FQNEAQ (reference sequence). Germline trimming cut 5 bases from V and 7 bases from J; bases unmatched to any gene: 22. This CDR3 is CASSHPGSGESTLANEQFF. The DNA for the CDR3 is TGTGCCAGCAGCCACCCAGGTAGCGGGGAATCCACATTAGCGAATGAGCAGTTCTTC.